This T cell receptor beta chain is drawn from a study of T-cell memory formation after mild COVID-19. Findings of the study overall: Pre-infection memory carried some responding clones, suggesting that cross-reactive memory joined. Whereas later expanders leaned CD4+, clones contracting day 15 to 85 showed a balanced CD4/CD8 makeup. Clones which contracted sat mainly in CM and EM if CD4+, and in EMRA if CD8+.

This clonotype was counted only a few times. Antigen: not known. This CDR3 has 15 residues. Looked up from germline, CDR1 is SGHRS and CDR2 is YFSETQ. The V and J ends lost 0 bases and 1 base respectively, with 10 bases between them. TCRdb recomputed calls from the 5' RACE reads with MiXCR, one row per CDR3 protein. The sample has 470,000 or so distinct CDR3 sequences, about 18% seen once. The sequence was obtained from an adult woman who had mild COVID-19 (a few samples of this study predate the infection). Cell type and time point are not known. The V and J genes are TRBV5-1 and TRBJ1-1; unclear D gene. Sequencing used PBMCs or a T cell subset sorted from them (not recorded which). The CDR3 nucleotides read TGCGCCAGCAGCTTGGAGGGATTGCCGAACACTGAAGCTTTCTTT. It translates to CASSLEGLPNTEAFF.